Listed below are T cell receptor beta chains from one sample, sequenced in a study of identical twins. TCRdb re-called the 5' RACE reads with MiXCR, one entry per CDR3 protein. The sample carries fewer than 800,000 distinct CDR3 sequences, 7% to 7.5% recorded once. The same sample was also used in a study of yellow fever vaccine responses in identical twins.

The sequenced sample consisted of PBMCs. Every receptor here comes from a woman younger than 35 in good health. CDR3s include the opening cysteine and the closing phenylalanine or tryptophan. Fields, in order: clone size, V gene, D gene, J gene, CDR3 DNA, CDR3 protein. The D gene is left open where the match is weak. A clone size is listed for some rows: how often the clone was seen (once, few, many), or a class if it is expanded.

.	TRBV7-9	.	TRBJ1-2	TGTGCCAGCAGCCCCATAGTTTCAGGGGCAGGCTATGGCTACACCTTC	CASSPIVSGAGYGYTF
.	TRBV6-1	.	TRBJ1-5	TGTGCCAGCAGTGAACGGGGGATTAGCAATCAGCCCCAGCATTTT	CASSERGISNQPQHF
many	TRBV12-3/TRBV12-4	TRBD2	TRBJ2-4	TGTGCCAGCAGACCCGGACTAGCGGGAGTGGGCAAAAACATTCAGTACTTC	CASRPGLAGVGKNIQYF
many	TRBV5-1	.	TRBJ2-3	TGCGCCAGCAGCTTGGAGGGGGGCAGCACAGATACGCAGTATTTT	CASSLEGGSTDTQYF
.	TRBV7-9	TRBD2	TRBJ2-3	TGTGCCAGCAGCTTCGGAGCGGGGGTGCCGGGCACAGATACGCAGTATTTT	CASSFGAGVPGTDTQYF
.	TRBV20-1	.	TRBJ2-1	TGCAGTGCTAGAGATGTTGGAGGGAATGCGGGACAAAGTGGGAATGAGCAGTTCTTC	CSARDVGGNAGQSGNEQFF
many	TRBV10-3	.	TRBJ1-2	TGTGCCATCAGTGACCGGGTCCCATGGCGCTATGGCTACACCTTC	CAISDRVPWRYGYTF
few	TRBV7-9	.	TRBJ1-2	TGTGCCAGCAGCTTAGAACAGGTCTATGGCTACACCTTC	CASSLEQVYGYTF
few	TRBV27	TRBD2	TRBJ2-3	TGTGCCAGCAGTTTATATGGCGGGGGGGCGGATACGCAGTATTTT	CASSLYGGGADTQYF
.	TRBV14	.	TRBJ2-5	TGTGCCAGCAGCCAACATCGGGGGACTCCTTGGAGGTTCCAAGAGACCCAGTACTTC	CASSQHRGTPWRFQETQYF
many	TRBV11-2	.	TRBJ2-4	TGTGCCAGCACCCGGGGCGGGTTAGCCAAAAACATTCAGTACTTC	CASTRGGLAKNIQYF
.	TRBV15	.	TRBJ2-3	TGTGCCACCAGCAGAAGACTAGACCTCCTCTACACGCAGTATTTT	CATSRRLDLLYTQYF
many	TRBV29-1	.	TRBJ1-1	TGCAGCGTTGAAGATGGCGGGGGGGCCGAAGCTTTCTTT	CSVEDGGGAEAFF
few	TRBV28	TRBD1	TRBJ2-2	TGTGCCAGCAGTTCCTACTGGACAGGGAACACCGGGGAGCTGTTTTTT	CASSSYWTGNTGELFF
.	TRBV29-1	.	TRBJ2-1	TGCAGCGTTGTGTGGCTAAATGAGCAGTTCTTC	CSVVWLNEQFF
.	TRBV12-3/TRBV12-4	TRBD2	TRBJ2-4	TGTGCCAGCAGATCGGGTAGCGGGAGTAGGGCCAAAAACATTCAGTACTTC	CASRSGSGSRAKNIQYF
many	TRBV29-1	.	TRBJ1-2	TGCAGCGTTGACCGAAATAACTATGGCTACACCTTC	CSVDRNNYGYTF
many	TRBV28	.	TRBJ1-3	TGTGCCAGCAGTTTAATTGGAAACACCATATATTTT	CASSLIGNTIYF
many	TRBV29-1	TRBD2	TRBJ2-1	TGCAGCGTTGTATCAGCGGGGGCTTACAATGAGCAGTTCTTC	CSVVSAGAYNEQFF
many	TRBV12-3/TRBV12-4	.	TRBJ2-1	TGTGCCAGCAGTCCACCCCTAGTGGGGAATGAGCAGTTCTTC	CASSPPLVGNEQFF
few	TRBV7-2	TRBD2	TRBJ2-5	TGTGCCAGCAGCCGACTAGCTAGCGAGACCCAGTACTTC	CASSRLASETQYF
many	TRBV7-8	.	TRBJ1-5	TGTGCCAGCAGCTTAGCTGAGTGGGGTCAGCCCCAGCATTTT	CASSLAEWGQPQHF
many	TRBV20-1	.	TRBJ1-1	TGCAGTGCTGCCCAAAAGAACACTGAAGCTTTCTTT	CSAAQKNTEAFF
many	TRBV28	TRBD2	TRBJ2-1	TGTGCCAGCGGGAGCGGGGGGGCCTACAATGAGCAGTTCTTC	CASGSGGAYNEQFF
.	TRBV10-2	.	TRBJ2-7	TGCGCCAGCAGTGAGATCAGTTCCTACGAGCAGTACTTC	CASSEISSYEQYF
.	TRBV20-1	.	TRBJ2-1	TGCAGTGCTAGTCTCGGGATTTCCTACAATGAGCAGTTCTTC	CSASLGISYNEQFF
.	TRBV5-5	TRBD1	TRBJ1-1	TGTGCCAGCAGCTTGGCCGGGACAGTCAACACTGAAGCTTTCTTT	CASSLAGTVNTEAFF
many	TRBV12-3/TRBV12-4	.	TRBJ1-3	TGTGCCAGCAGTTACCAGGGCCGGAGCTCTGGAAACACCATATATTTT	CASSYQGRSSGNTIYF
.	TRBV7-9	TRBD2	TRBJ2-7	TGTGCCAGCAGGACTAGCGGGAGTGGTGAGCAGTACTTC	CASRTSGSGEQYF
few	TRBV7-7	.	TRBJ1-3	TGTGCCAGCAGCTTAGTCCACCACTTGGGAAACACCATATATTTT	CASSLVHHLGNTIYF
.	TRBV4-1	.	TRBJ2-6	TGCGCCAGCAGCCAAGACCATAGTGGGAGCTCTGGGGCCAACGTCCTGACTTTC	CASSQDHSGSSGANVLTF
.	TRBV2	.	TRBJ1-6	TGTGCCAGCAGCGGGCAGATTAATTCACCCCTCCACTTT	CASSGQINSPLHF
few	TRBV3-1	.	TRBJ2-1	TGTGCCAGCAGCCTTACTTGGGTAAATGAGCAGTTCTTC	CASSLTWVNEQFF
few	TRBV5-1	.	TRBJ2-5	TGCGCCAGCAGCTGGGACCGCCGTACGTCGGAGACCCAGTACTTC	CASSWDRRTSETQYF
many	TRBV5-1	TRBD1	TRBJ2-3	TGCGCCAGCAGTTTAGGACAGGGGGTAACAGATACGCAGTATTTT	CASSLGQGVTDTQYF
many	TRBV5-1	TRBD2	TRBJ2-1	TGCGCCAGCAGCTTGGGGGGACTAGCGGGAGTCAATGAGCAGTTCTTC	CASSLGGLAGVNEQFF
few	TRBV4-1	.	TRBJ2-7	TGCGCCAGCAGCCAAGGGGAGGGGGCTTCCTACGAGCAGTACTTC	CASSQGEGASYEQYF
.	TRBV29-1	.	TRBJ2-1	TGCAGCGTTGTTACAGGGAGCTCCTACAATGAGCAGTTCTTC	CSVVTGSSYNEQFF
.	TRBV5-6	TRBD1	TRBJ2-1	TGTGCCAGCAGCGCCGGACAGGGGGCCTACAATGAGCAGTTCTTC	CASSAGQGAYNEQFF
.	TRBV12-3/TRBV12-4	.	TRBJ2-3	TGTGCCAGCAGAGTTTCGGGTGGCACAGATACGCAGTATTTT	CASRVSGGTDTQYF
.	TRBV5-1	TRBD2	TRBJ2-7	TGCGCCAGCAGCTTGGTATCAAATAGCGGGAGTTACGAGCAGTACTTC	CASSLVSNSGSYEQYF
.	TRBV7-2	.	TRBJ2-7	TGTGCCAGCTCCTGGTACTCATCCTACGAGCAGTACTTC	CASSWYSSYEQYF
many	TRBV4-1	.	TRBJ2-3	TGCGCCAGCAGCCAAGTGCTAGATACGCAGTATTTT	CASSQVLDTQYF
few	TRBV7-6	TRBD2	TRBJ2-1	TGTGCCAGCAGCTCTAGTAGCGGGAGAGACAATGAGCAGTTCTTC	CASSSSSGRDNEQFF
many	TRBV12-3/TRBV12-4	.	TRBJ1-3	TGTGCCAGCAGTTTTTCCACCTCTGGAAACACCATATATTTT	CASSFSTSGNTIYF
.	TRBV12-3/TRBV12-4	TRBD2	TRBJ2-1	TGTGCCAGCAGGGGGGGAGGGTCCCTAGATGAGCAGTTCTTC	CASRGGGSLDEQFF
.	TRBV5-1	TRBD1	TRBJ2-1	TGCGCCAGCAACCGGCGACAGGGCGTTAAGGACAATGAGCAGTTCTTC	CASNRRQGVKDNEQFF
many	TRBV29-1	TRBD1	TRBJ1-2	TGCAGCGGGGGGGACAGGGCCAATGGCTACACCTTC	CSGGDRANGYTF
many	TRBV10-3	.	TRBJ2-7	TGTGCCATCAGTGCCCGGCAGGTGATCCACGAGCAGTACTTC	CAISARQVIHEQYF
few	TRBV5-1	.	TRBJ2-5	TGCGCCAGCAGGACGAGACAGAATGCGGAGACCCAGTACTTC	CASRTRQNAETQYF
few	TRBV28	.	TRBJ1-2	TGTGCCAGCAGTTTGATCTCCCGCGGGACTAACTATGGCTACACCTTC	CASSLISRGTNYGYTF
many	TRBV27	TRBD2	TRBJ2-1	TGTGCCAGCAGTTTTGGGCCTAGCGGGGGGGCGTGGGAGCAGTTCTTC	CASSFGPSGGAWEQFF
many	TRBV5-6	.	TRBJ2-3	TGTGCCAGCACCCGGGACATCCCCACAGATACGCAGTATTTT	CASTRDIPTDTQYF
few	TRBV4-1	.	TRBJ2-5	TGCGCCAGCAGCCGAGACAGGTTCCAAGAGACCCAGTACTTC	CASSRDRFQETQYF